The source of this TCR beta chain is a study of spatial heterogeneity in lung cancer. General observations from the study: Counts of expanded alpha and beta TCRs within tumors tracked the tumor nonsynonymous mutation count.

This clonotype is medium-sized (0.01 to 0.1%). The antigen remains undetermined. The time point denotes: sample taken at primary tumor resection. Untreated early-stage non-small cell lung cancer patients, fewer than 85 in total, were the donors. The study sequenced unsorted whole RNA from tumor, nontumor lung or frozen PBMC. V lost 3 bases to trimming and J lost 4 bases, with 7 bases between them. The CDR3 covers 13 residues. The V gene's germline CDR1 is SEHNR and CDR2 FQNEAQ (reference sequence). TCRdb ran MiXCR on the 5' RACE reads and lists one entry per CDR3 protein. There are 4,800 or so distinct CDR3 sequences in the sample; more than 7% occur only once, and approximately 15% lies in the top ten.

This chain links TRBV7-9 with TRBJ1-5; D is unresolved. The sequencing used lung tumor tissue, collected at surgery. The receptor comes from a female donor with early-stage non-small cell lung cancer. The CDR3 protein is CASSLRVNQPQHF. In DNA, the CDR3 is TGTGCCAGCAGCTTGAGGGTGAATCAGCCCCAGCATTTT.